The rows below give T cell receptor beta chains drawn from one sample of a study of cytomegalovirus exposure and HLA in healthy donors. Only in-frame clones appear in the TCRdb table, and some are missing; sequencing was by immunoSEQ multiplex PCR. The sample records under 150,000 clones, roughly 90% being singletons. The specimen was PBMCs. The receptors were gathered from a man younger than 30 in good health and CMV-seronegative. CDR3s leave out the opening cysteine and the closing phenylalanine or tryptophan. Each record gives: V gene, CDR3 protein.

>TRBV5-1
ASSTAVDPATGELF
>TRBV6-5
ASSTGGLFYGYT
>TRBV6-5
ASSRTGQDSYEQY
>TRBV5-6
ASSYGQGYEQY
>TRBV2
ASGAGGGAGNEQF
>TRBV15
ATSRVARPTAKNIQY
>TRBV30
AWSVGAGNQPQH
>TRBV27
ASSFGGTTIFEQF
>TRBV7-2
ASSLLARATDTQY
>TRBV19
ASRPGQLYGYT